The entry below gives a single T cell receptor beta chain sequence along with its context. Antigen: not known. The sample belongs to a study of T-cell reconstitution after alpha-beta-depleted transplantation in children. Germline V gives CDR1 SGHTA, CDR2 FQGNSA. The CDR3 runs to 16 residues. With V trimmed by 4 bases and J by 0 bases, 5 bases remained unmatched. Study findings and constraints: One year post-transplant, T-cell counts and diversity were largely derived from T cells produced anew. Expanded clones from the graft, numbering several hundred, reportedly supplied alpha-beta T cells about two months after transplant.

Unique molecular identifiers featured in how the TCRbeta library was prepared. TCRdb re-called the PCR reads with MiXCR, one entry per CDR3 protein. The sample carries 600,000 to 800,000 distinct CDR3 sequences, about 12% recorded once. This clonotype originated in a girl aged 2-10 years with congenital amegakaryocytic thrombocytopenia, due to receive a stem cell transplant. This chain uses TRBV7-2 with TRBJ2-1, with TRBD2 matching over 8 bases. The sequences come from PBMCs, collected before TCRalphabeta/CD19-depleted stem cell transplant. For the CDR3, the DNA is TGTGCCAGCAGCTCCCAAGCGGGAGTCTCCTACAATGAGCAGTTCTTC. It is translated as CASSSQAGVSYNEQFF.